Shown below are 6 T cell receptor beta chains from a single sample sequenced in a study of T cells in Graves' hyperthyroidism and ophthalmopathy. The CDR3 regions of TCR beta were amplified from RNA transcripts. With the HTBI primer set, the TCR CDR3 went through a first round of RT-PCR. TCRdb processed the multiplex PCR reads anew with MiXCR; each CDR3 protein has one entry. The profile shows 650,000 to 850,000 distinct CDR3 sequences, 18% of them singletons. The sample comprised blood. The receptors come from a woman aged 50 to 60 with Graves' hyperthyroidism that later progressed to Graves' ophthalmopathy.

CDR3 DNA sequence: TGTGCCAGCGGGCGAGGAAGGGGGTACGAGCAGTACTTC. This gives the protein CASGRGRGYEQYF. The chain uses TRBV2 and TRBJ2-7; D might be TRBD1 (6 bases). Germline CDR1 is SNHLY and CDR2 is FYNNEI. The CDR3 contains 13 residues. The V gene lost 8 bases and the J gene lost 4 bases, with 15 bases spanning the gap.

This clonotype has a handful of counts. CDR3 nucleotides: TGTGCCAGCAGCGTAGGTCTAGGTAATGAAAAACTGTTTTTT. It specifies CASSVGLGNEKLFF. V and J are TRBV9 and TRBJ1-4, with no clear D. Trimming removed 0 bases from V and 4 bases from J, with 7 bases in between. The CDR3 extends over 14 amino acids. The germline V gene has CDR1 SGDLS and CDR2 YYNGEE.

The J gene is TRBJ2-1, the V gene TRBV3-1; 8 bases match TRBD1. The CDR3 contains 14 residues. Unmatched junction bases numbered 7, after V lost 10 bases and J lost 2 bases. Germline-derived CDR1 and CDR2 are LGHDT and YNNKEL (reference sequence). CDR3 in amino acids: CATHRQGTYNEQFF. The CDR3 DNA is TGTGCCACACACCGACAGGGGACCTACAATGAGCAGTTCTTC.

This clonotype was counted ten times or more. The chain is built from TRBV6-1 and TRBJ2-5; 10 positions match TRBD2. CDR3 size: 15 residues. With 5 bases clipped from V and 0 bases from J, the junction kept 3 bases outside the gene matches. Germline V lookup: CDR1 MNHNS, CDR2 SASEGT. CDR3 residues: CASSRSGGNQETQYF. In nucleotides, the CDR3 is TGTGCCAGCAGTCGTAGCGGGGGGAACCAAGAGACCCAGTACTTC.

This clonotype has just a few counts. This rearrangement joins TRBV7-9 to TRBJ1-1, with TRBD1 matching over 8 bases. Per the germline V gene, CDR1 is SEHNR and CDR2 is FQNEAQ (reference sequence). This CDR3 has 13 residues. V trimming: 4 bases; J trimming: 7 bases; junction bases outside the gene matches: 5. In DNA, the CDR3 is TGTGCCAGCAGCTCGCAGGGGGCTGGTGAAGCTTTCTTT. It is translated as CASSSQGAGEAFF.

This sequence joins TRBV5-6 and TRBJ1-2; TRBD1 aligns across 7 bases. Germline V gives CDR1 SGHDT, CDR2 YYEEEE. V shed 4 bases, J shed 11 bases, and the junction held 11 bases outside the gene matches. The CDR3 consists of 13 residues. CDR3 coding DNA: TGTGCCAGCAGCCACGTAGGGACAGCGAAGTACACCTTC. Translated, it gives CASSHVGTAKYTF.